A single sample is the source of the 30 T cell receptor beta chains below, sequenced in a study of Ad26.COV2.S vaccination and SARS-CoV-2 variants. Treatment in this sample: 15 to 20 received Ad26.COV2.S at low or high dose, single or two shots; roughly five received placebo; per-sample allocation not given. It was on day 63 after the first vaccine or placebo injection that samples were taken. Clones were sequenced by immunoSEQ multiplex PCR, and TCRdb holds only the in-frame ones, with some missing. The table has around 340,000 clones, about nine tenths seen once. Sample: peripheral blood, taken in a trial of Ad26.COV2.S vaccine versus placebo. The receptors were gathered from a person aged 18 to 59 who received the Ad26.COV2.S COVID-19 vaccine or a placebo.

V is TRBV30 and J is TRBJ1-2; D is undetermined. The V gene lost 0 bases and the J gene lost 7 bases, with 12 bases spanning the gap. This CDR3 spans 13 amino acids. Germline V gene data show CDR1 as GTSNPN and CDR2 as SVGIG (reference sequence). CDR3 sequence: CAWSVLVAVGYTF. The CDR3 DNA reads as TGTGCCTGGAGTGTACTAGTTGCCGTTGGCTACACCTTC.

This clone came up once. CDR3 sequence reads: CASSPVGSTGELFF. CDR3 nucleotide sequence: TGTGCCAGCAGCCCTGTGGGGTCCACCGGGGAGCTGTTTTTT. The V call is TRBV5-5, the J call TRBJ2-2; D is ambiguous. Germline V gives CDR1 SGHKS, CDR2 YYEKEE (reference sequence). V lost 4 bases, J lost 4 bases, and 11 bases lay in between. The CDR3 is 14 residues long. Full variable domain (rest looked up from reference TRBV5-5 and TRBJ2-2): DAGVTQSPTHLIKTRGQQVTLRCSPISGHKSVSWYQQVLGQGPQFIFQYYEKEERGRGNFPDRFSARQFPNYSSELNVNALLLGDSALYLCASSPVGSTGELFFGEGSRLTVL.

The J gene is TRBJ1-6, the V gene TRBV28, with 8 bases lining up with TRBD1. This CDR3 is 17 amino acids long. The germline gives CDR1 MDHEN, CDR2 SYDVKM. Losses at the gene ends were 6 bases for V and 0 bases for J; bases not matched to a gene: 7. CDR3 loop: CASSPLTGGSYNSPLHF. In nucleotides, the CDR3 is TGTGCCAGCAGCCCTCTTACAGGGGGCTCCTATAATTCACCCCTCCACTTT.

The chain combines TRBV12-3 or TRBV12-4 with TRBJ2-1, with 7 positions matching TRBD1. CDR3 length: 13 amino acids. V shed 7 bases and J 4 bases; nucleotides not matched to a gene: 4. The CDR3 here is CASTKTGYNEQFF. The DNA for the CDR3 is TGTGCCAGCACCAAGACAGGGTACAATGAGCAGTTCTTC.

V usage is TRBV19 and J usage is TRBJ1-5; 12 bases match TRBD1. CDR1 LNHDA and CDR2 SQIVND come from the germline V gene (reference sequence). CDR3 length equals 23 residues. V lost 6 bases and J lost 3; bases outside the gene matches: 27. The CDR3 is CASSGTGGQYAGGIFFVNQPQHF. The CDR3 nucleotides read TGTGCCAGTAGCGGGACAGGGGGCCAATATGCCGGAGGTATATTTTTCGTCAATCAGCCCCAGCATTTT.

This clone was seen a handful of times. V and J are TRBV7-2 and TRBJ1-3, with TRBD1 matching over 9 bases. This CDR3 has 16 residues. Germline CDR1 and CDR2: SGHTA and FQGNSA. Trimming at V came to 7 bases and at J to 2 bases, leaving 9 bases not matched to a gene. Here the CDR3 reads CASTPGDRVPGNTIYF. The CDR3 DNA reads TGTGCCAGCACCCCAGGGGACAGGGTGCCTGGAAACACCATATATTTT.

The CDR3 sequence: CASSTGSTTGELFF. CDR3 DNA sequence: TGTGCCAGCAGTACCGGGTCTACTACCGGGGAGCTGTTTTTT. The chain combines TRBV27 with TRBJ2-2; D unresolved. CDR1 and CDR2 (germline): MNHEY, SMNVEV (reference sequence). V was trimmed by 5 bases and J by 5 bases, leaving 12 bases between them. This CDR3 comprises 14 residues.

The chain carries TRBV12-3 or TRBV12-4 and TRBJ1-2; possible D gene TRBD1, 5 bases. V lost 5 bases and J lost 1, with 8 bases in between. The CDR3 has 13 amino acids. The CDR3 bases are TGTGCCAGCAGTCCTGACAGTAACTATGGCTACACCTTC. The encoded protein is CASSPDSNYGYTF.

The CDR3 region is CASSLSLVTTDTQYF. CDR3 nucleotides: TGTGCCAGCAGCTTGTCCCTAGTGACCACAGATACGCAGTATTTT. V gene TRBV5-4 combines with J gene TRBJ2-3; D is undetermined. The V and J ends lost 1 base and 2 bases respectively, with 11 bases between them. The length of the CDR3 is 15 residues. CDR1 and CDR2 from the germline V gene are SGHNT and YYREEE (reference sequence). Together with reference TRBV5-4 and TRBJ2-3, the CDR3 gives the full variable domain: ETGVTQSPTHLIKTRGQQVTLRCSSQSGHNTVSWYQQALGQGPQFIFQYYREEENGRGNFPPRFSGLQFPNYSSELNVNALELDDSALYLCASSLSLVTTDTQYFGPGTRLTVL.

The V call is TRBV19, the J call TRBJ1-4, with TRBD1 as a possible D gene (5 bases). The ends were cut back, 5 bases at V and 9 bases at J, with 10 bases in the middle. The CDR3 runs 12 residues. Per the germline V gene, CDR1 is LNHDA and CDR2 is SQIVND (reference sequence). CDR3 DNA: TGTGCCAGTAGTCAAGGGGACCAAAAACTGTTTTTT. It codes for CASSQGDQKLFF.

The V and J genes are TRBV5-8 and TRBJ1-5, with TRBD1 matching over 7 bases. CDR1 is SGHTS, CDR2 YDEGEE, per germline. V was clipped by 0 bases and J by 7 bases; unmatched bases: 7. The CDR3 spans 15 residues. CDR3 sequence: CASSLAADREQPQHF. The CDR3 DNA reads as TGTGCCAGCAGCTTGGCCGCAGACAGGGAGCAGCCCCAGCATTTT.

The count of this clone is one. V usage is TRBV3-1 (or the pseudogene TRBV3-2) and J usage is TRBJ2-3, with TRBD1 matching over 8 bases. The ends lost 0 bases at V and 1 base at J; junction bases unmatched: 3. CDR1 and CDR2 (germline): LGHDT, YNNKEL (reference sequence). The CDR3 runs to 16 residues. This CDR3 is CASSQDSDRGTDTQYF. CDR3 DNA: TGTGCCAGCAGCCAAGATTCGGACAGGGGCACAGATACGCAGTATTTT.

The chain combines TRBV4-2 with TRBJ1-5, with D unclear. The germline CDR1 and CDR2 sequences are LGHNA and YNFKEQ. Trimming cost V 0 bases and J 5 bases, with 8 bases left between them. This CDR3 is 14 amino acids long. The CDR3: CASSQDRPDQPQHF. The CDR3 coding sequence is TGTGCCAGCAGCCAAGACCGGCCAGATCAGCCCCAGCATTTT.

V and J are TRBV7-8 and TRBJ2-1; TRBD1 or TRBD2 may be the D gene (5 bases each). V was pared by 7 bases and J by 4 bases, with 23 bases between. CDR1 is SGHVS and CDR2 is FQNEAQ in the germline V gene. This CDR3 has 17 residues. The CDR3 DNA reads TGTGCCAGCACCCAAATTTTGAGGGGAGTCCGGTACAATGAGCAGTTCTTC. It codes for CASTQILRGVRYNEQFF.

This rearrangement joins TRBV19 to TRBJ2-3; 7 nucleotides align to TRBD1. The V and J ends lost 6 bases and 2 bases, in that order; junction bases with no gene match: 14. The CDR3 runs to 17 residues. The germline CDR1 and CDR2 sequences are LNHDA and SQIVND (reference sequence). CDR3 bases: TGTGCCAGTAGGGGGTACCAGGGGGTATCTTACACAGATACGCAGTATTTT. Its protein is CASRGYQGVSYTDTQYF.

This chain connects TRBV19 to TRBJ1-2; no definite D call. Per germline, CDR1 LNHDA and CDR2 SQIVND (reference sequence). Trimming stripped 8 bases from V and 3 bases from J, with 13 bases between. The CDR3 extends over 13 amino acids. CDR3 in DNA: TGTGCCAGTTCGGTGGGCGAGGACTATGGCTACACCTTC. It yields the protein CASSVGEDYGYTF. Complete variable domain (other parts from reference TRBV19 and TRBJ1-2): DGGITQSPKYLFRKEGQNVTLSCEQNLNHDAMYWYRQDPGQGLRLIYYSQIVNDFQKGDIAEGYSVSREKKESFPLTVTSAQKNPTAFYLCASSVGEDYGYTFGSGTRLTVV.

The chain uses TRBV19 and TRBJ2-7, with 8 bases that match TRBD1. Trimming removed 4 bases from V and 2 bases from J; junction bases left unmatched: 10. CDR1 LNHDA and CDR2 SQIVND come from the germline V gene (reference sequence). The length of the CDR3 is 16 residues. As DNA, the CDR3 is TGTGCCAGTAGTACCCTCGTGACAGGGGTCCCCTACGAGCAGTACTTC. Protein sequence: CASSTLVTGVPYEQYF. Full variable domain (outside the CDR3, taken from reference TRBV19 and TRBJ2-7): DGGITQSPKYLFRKEGQNVTLSCEQNLNHDAMYWYRQDPGQGLRLIYYSQIVNDFQKGDIAEGYSVSREKKESFPLTVTSAQKNPTAFYLCASSTLVTGVPYEQYFGPGTRLTVT.

This clone appeared a few times. This chain joins TRBV7-8 and TRBJ2-7, with TRBD1 matching 8 bases. The length of the CDR3 is 15 residues. The trim removed 5 bases at V and 2 bases at J, leaving 8 bases unmatched. Looked up from germline, CDR1 is SGHVS and CDR2 is FQNEAQ. The DNA for the CDR3 is TGTGCCAGCAGCGTAGGACAGGGAGAAACCTACGAGCAGTACTTC. Its protein product is CASSVGQGETYEQYF.

The chain employs TRBV3-1 (or the pseudogene TRBV3-2) and TRBJ2-7; 8 bases map to TRBD2. The V and J ends lost 1 base and 4 bases, in that order; junction bases with no gene match: 6. Looked up from germline, CDR1 is LGHDT and CDR2 is YNNKEL (reference sequence). The CDR3 length is 15 residues. The CDR3 DNA follows: TGTGCCAGCAGCCAAGGTTCGGGAGGGCGGTACGAGCAGTACTTC. It is translated as CASSQGSGGRYEQYF.

The chain joins TRBV19 to TRBJ2-7, with no clear D. Germline V gives CDR1 LNHDA, CDR2 SQIVND (reference sequence). V was cut by 9 bases and J by 3 bases, with 18 bases left in between. This CDR3 has 14 amino acids. This CDR3 reads CARNSPVADYEQYF. The CDR3 DNA follows: TGTGCCAGAAACAGCCCCGTGGCAGACTACGAGCAGTACTTC. Using reference TRBV19 and TRBJ2-7 for the parts outside the CDR3, the full variable domain is DGGITQSPKYLFRKEGQNVTLSCEQNLNHDAMYWYRQDPGQGLRLIYYSQIVNDFQKGDIAEGYSVSREKKESFPLTVTSAQKNPTAFYLCARNSPVADYEQYFGPGTRLTVT.

This clone was found a few times. The gene calls are TRBV7-3 and TRBJ1-6; D remains unclear. V was pared by 7 bases and J by 9 bases, with 16 bases between. The V gene's germline CDR1 is SGHTA and CDR2 FQGTGA. The CDR3 sequence is 14 residues long. CDR3 sequence reads: CASTTSPGASPLHF. CDR3 DNA: TGTGCCAGCACCACCTCCCCCGGAGCTTCACCCCTCCACTTT.

The J gene is TRBJ2-2, the V gene TRBV7-3; 7 positions match TRBD2. With 5 bases clipped from V and 5 bases from J, the junction kept 8 bases outside the gene matches. The CDR3 has 15 amino acids. Per germline, CDR1 SGHTA and CDR2 FQGTGA. The CDR3 protein is CASSPPGLFTGELFF. In nucleotides, the CDR3 is TGTGCCAGCAGCCCACCGGGACTATTTACCGGGGAGCTGTTTTTT. Drawing the rest from reference TRBV7-3 and TRBJ2-2, the complete variable domain is GAGVSQTPSNKVTEKGKYVELRCDPISGHTALYWYRQSLGQGPEFLIYFQGTGAADDSGLPNDRFFAVRPEGSVSTLKIQRTERGDSAVYLCASSPPGLFTGELFFGEGSRLTVL.

This clone was counted a few times. The J gene is TRBJ2-7, the V gene TRBV7-2, with TRBD2 matching 11 bases. The CDR3 extends over 14 amino acids. Trimming took 5 bases from V and 5 from J; bases not matched to a gene: 5. Germline V gene data show CDR1 as SGHTA and CDR2 as FQGNSA. The CDR3 coding sequence is TGTGCCAGCAGCATTAGCGGGGGGGCCGACGAGCAGTACTTC. Translating it yields CASSISGGADEQYF.

The chain employs TRBV5-8 and TRBJ2-7; 8 bases align to TRBD1. Per the germline V gene, CDR1 is SGHTS and CDR2 is YDEGEE. Trimming took 3 bases from V and 5 from J; bases not matched to a gene: 4. There are 13 residues in the CDR3. The CDR3 protein is CASSSYRGNEQYF. The CDR3, as DNA: TGTGCCAGCAGCTCTTACAGGGGGAACGAGCAGTACTTC.

The rearrangement joins TRBV5-6 to TRBJ1-2; the match to TRBD1 covers 8 bases. This CDR3 contains 15 residues. Germline assignment: CDR1 SGHDT and CDR2 YYEEEE. J was trimmed by 0 bases and V by 1 base; bases with no gene match: 2. The CDR3 loop is CASSLTGGANYGYTF. The CDR3 DNA reads as TGTGCCAGCAGCTTGACAGGGGGAGCTAACTATGGCTACACCTTC.

The chain links TRBV9 to TRBJ1-1; D is possibly TRBD1 (6 bases). The V end was cut by 4 bases, the J end by 6 bases, with 13 bases between. Germline assignment: CDR1 SGDLS and CDR2 YYNGEE. This CDR3 has 13 residues. CDR3 nucleotides: TGTGCCAGCAGCTTCCAAGGGGGGGCTGAAGCTTTCTTT. This codes for CASSFQGGAEAFF.

This clone was counted at least ten times. The gene calls are TRBV27 and TRBJ1-6, with unresolved D. The ends were cut back, 1 base at V and 8 bases at J, with 12 bases in the middle. The CDR3 covers 15 residues. Germline values: CDR1 MNHEY, CDR2 SMNVEV (reference sequence). Here the CDR3 reads CASSLLSDQDSPLHF. Here the CDR3 DNA reads TGTGCCAGCAGTTTATTGTCGGATCAAGATTCACCCCTCCACTTT.

V gene TRBV11-1 combines with J gene TRBJ2-1, with D possibly being TRBD2 (6 bases). Between the trimmed V and J ends, which lost 3 bases and 8 bases, there was a span of 11 bases. Per the germline V gene, CDR1 is SGHAT and CDR2 is FQDESV (reference sequence). The CDR3 totals 13 residues. This chain's CDR3 is CASSFGGRDEQFF. The CDR3 DNA is TGTGCCAGCAGCTTTGGAGGGAGAGATGAGCAGTTCTTC.

The chain recombines TRBV18 with TRBJ2-3, with D perhaps given as TRBD1 or TRBD2 (6 bases each). The V and J ends lost 6 bases and 0 bases respectively, with 13 bases between them. The CDR3 is 15 amino acids. Looked up from germline, CDR1 is KGHSH and CDR2 is LQKENI. CDR3 DNA: TGTGCCAGCTCTCTCACGGGGGCTAGCACAGATACGCAGTATTTT. Protein sequence: CASSLTGASTDTQYF.

The chain joins TRBV7-6 to TRBJ2-7, with D tentatively TRBD2 (6 bases). CDR1 and CDR2 (germline): SGHVS, FNYEAQ. The CDR3 covers 15 residues. The V end lost 5 bases, the J end lost 0 bases, and 14 bases lay between the germline ends. The chain's CDR3 is CASSRPPGDSYEQYF. CDR3 nucleotides: TGTGCCAGCAGCCGCCCTCCGGGAGACTCCTACGAGCAGTACTTC.